These 32 T cell receptor beta chains were all obtained from the same sample, sequenced in a study of CD8+ T cells in alopecia areata. Cutaneous lymph nodes were pooled and cells sorted by CD4, CD8alpha, NKG2D, NKG2ACE and more. Extracted RNA was reverse transcribed into cDNA, the sequencing template. Clones were read by immunoSEQ multiplex PCR, and TCRdb kept only the in-frame ones, dropping some. The repertoire has 200,000 to 300,000 clones, none seen only once; the ten largest take about 1.2%. Input material: CD4+ T cells sorted from a lymph node. The receptors here all came from a C3H/HeJ mouse with alopecia areata. The mouse line has the MHC haplotype H2-k.

The sample holds a few counts of this clone. Gene and germline names: mouse. The read is 4 residues too short to cover the CDR3 end, so that end is filled in from the germline J gene. Other DNA sequences in this sample translate to the same CDR3. V usage is TRBV19 and J usage is TRBJ2-1, with a tentative D call TRBD1 (7 bases). Germline CDR1 and CDR2: FNHDT and SITEND (reference sequence). The CDR3 extends over 14 amino acids. Trimming removed 2 bases at V and 4 bases at J, with 10 bases between. CDR3 loop: CASSIAGGYAEQFF. The covered CDR3 bases are TGTGCCAGCAGTATCGCAGGGGGGTATGCT.

This clone was observed a handful of times. Each gene name is a mouse one. The read comes to an end 4 residues before the CDR3 does, leaving the germline J gene to fill in the end. J is TRBJ2-1 and V is TRBV19, with 12 bases that match TRBD2. CDR3 length: 16 residues. Per germline, CDR1 FNHDT and CDR2 SITEND (reference sequence). Unmatched junction bases numbered 8, after V lost 5 bases and J lost 5 bases. CDR3 bases read: TGTGCCAGCAGGCCGACTGGGGGGGCGCTTCATGCT. Translating gives CASRPTGGALHA. The CDR3 as a whole reads CASRPTGGALHAEQFF.

This clone was seen a handful of times. Gene names denote mouse genes. The read gets to within 4 residues of the CDR3 end, and the germline J gene fills in the rest. This chain uses TRBV5 with TRBJ1-2; 9 bases fit TRBD1. V was pared by 4 bases and J by 1 base, with 4 bases of the junction left unmatched. Germline V gives CDR1 LGHNA, CDR2 YNLKQL (reference sequence). The CDR3 totals 15 residues. The CDR3: CASSPGTGINSDYTF. CDR3 bases read: TGTGCCAGCAGCCCCGGGACAGGGATAAACTCC.

A few counts support this clone. Any gene name here is a mouse gene name. Coverage ceases 4 residues before the CDR3 finishes, and the germline J gene fills in the end. The J gene is TRBJ2-7, the V gene TRBV19, with 9 bases fitting TRBD1. CDR1 FNHDT and CDR2 SITEND come from the germline V gene (reference sequence). The CDR3 contains 15 residues. V was clipped by 4 bases and J by 0 bases; unmatched bases: 5. The CDR3 DNA, read in part, is TGTGCCAGCAGTCTTCCGGGACAGGGCTCCTAT. Translation: CASSLPGQGSY. The CDR3 as a whole reads CASSLPGQGSYEQYF.

This clone has just a few counts. Gene names and germline refer to mouse. The read comes to an end 4 residues before the CDR3 does, leaving the germline J gene to fill in the end. V and J are TRBV13-1 and TRBJ1-1, with D maybe TRBD1 (6 bases). This CDR3 region has 14 residues. Trimming stripped 5 bases from V and 1 base from J, with 12 bases between. Germline loops: CDR1 NSHNY, CDR2 SYGAGN. CDR3 bases read: TGTGCCAGCAGCCCTTCACAGGGAAACACA. Its translation is CASSPSQGNT. The entire CDR3 protein is CASSPSQGNTEVFF.

This clone has a handful of counts. The gene symbols are mouse symbols. The CDR3 end falls 4 residues outside the read, so it is completed with the germline J gene. V gene TRBV5 combines with J gene TRBJ2-5; 9 nucleotides agree with TRBD1. The CDR3 has 13 amino acids. Germline CDR1 LGHNA, CDR2 YNLKQL (reference sequence). The CDR3 loop is CASSPGQGDTQYF. CDR3 DNA, as far as it was read: TGTGCCAGCAGCCCGGGACAGGGAGAC.

This clone occurred a few times. All gene names here are mouse names. The read finishes 4 residues shy of the CDR3 end, and the germline J gene is used to complete it. The same CDR3 arises from other DNA sequences in this sample as well. This chain links TRBV13-2 with TRBJ2-3; 8 nucleotides match TRBD1. Germline V CDR1 and CDR2: NNHNN, SYGAGS (reference sequence). The CDR3 extends over 14 amino acids. The J segment lost 0 bases and the V segment lost 3 bases, leaving 0 bases of the junction unmatched. Incomplete CDR3 DNA: TGTGCCAGCGGTGGGACAGGGAGTGCAGAA. As protein: CASGGTGSAE. From start to end, the CDR3 is CASGGTGSAETLYF.

This clone showed up just a few times. Genes and germline come from the mouse. The read comes to an end 3 residues before the CDR3 does, leaving the germline J gene to fill in the end. This chain links TRBV5 with TRBJ1-6, with D possibly being TRBD1 (6 bases). TRBJ1-6 is recorded as an ORF, its role being uncertain. Germline V lookup: CDR1 LGHNA, CDR2 YNLKQL (reference sequence). The length of the CDR3 is 15 residues. Trimming cost V 0 bases and J 8 bases, with 11 bases left between them. CDR3 DNA (partial): TGTGCCAGCAGCCAAGAGGGGGGGGCTGATTCGCCC. Protein sequence: CASSQEGGADSP. The CDR3 reads in full as CASSQEGGADSPLYF.

For this clone: Gene names and germline match the mouse. The read ends 4 residues shy of where the CDR3 ends; the end is completed using the germline J gene. The chain combines TRBV5 with TRBJ1-1, with 8 bases fitting TRBD1. Per the germline V gene, CDR1 is LGHNA and CDR2 is YNLKQL (reference sequence). The CDR3 has 13 amino acids. The CDR3: CASSHHRGTEVFF. The CDR3 DNA, read in part, is TGTGCCAGCAGCCACCACAGGGGGACA.

With regard to this clone: The listed genes are named as in mouse. Read coverage stops 4 residues before the CDR3 terminus; the germline J gene supplies the remainder. The rearrangement joins TRBV13-1 to TRBJ1-1; TRBD1 matches at 8 bases. CDR1 and CDR2 from the germline V gene are NSHNY and SYGAGN. Losses at the gene ends were 4 bases for V and 3 bases for J; bases not matched to a gene: 2. This CDR3 has 13 residues. The covered CDR3 bases are TGTGCCAGCAGTCTGACAGGGGACACA. This encodes CASSLTGDT. The whole CDR3 protein reads CASSLTGDTEVFF.

Concerning this clone itself: Here the gene names and germline are mouse. Coverage ceases 4 residues before the CDR3 finishes, and the germline J gene fills in the end. The same CDR3 arises from other DNA sequences in this sample as well. The genes are TRBV19 and TRBJ2-2; 10 bases align to TRBD1. CDR3 length equals 16 residues. From germline, CDR1 is FNHDT and CDR2 SITEND (reference sequence). V dropped 3 bases and J dropped 0; count of bases not matched to a gene: 2. The CDR3: CASSTGTGANTGQLYF. Incomplete CDR3 DNA: TGTGCCAGCAGTACCGGGACAGGGGCAAACACCGGG.

Points on this clone: Gene and germline names: mouse. The read finishes 4 residues shy of the CDR3 end, and the germline J gene is used to complete it. This chain connects TRBV13-1 to TRBJ2-7; 9 positions match TRBD1. This CDR3 contains 13 residues. Germline lookup yields CDR1 NSHNY and CDR2 SYGAGN. The V gene end was trimmed by 6 bases and the J gene end by 2 bases; junction bases not matched to a gene: 3. CDR3 amino acids: CASKQGAAYEQYF. The CDR3 bases that were read are TGTGCCAGCAAACAGGGGGCCGCCTAT.

A remark on this clone: The gene symbols are mouse symbols. Partial CDR3 DNA: TGTGCCTGGAGTCTGTCCAGGGGGCATGGCTCC. Amino acids: CAWSLSRGHGS. The whole CDR3 region reads CAWSLSRGHGSDYTF. V is TRBV31 and J is TRBJ1-2, with 8 bases identical to TRBD1. The CDR3 end falls 4 residues outside the read, so it is completed with the germline J gene. J lost 4 bases, V lost 0 bases, and 7 bases had no gene match. CDR3 length: 15 amino acids. Germline CDR1 reads GKSSPN; CDR2 reads SITVG. The full variable domain, in which reference TRBV31 and TRBJ1-2 provide the parts outside the CDR3, is AQTIHQWPVAEIKAVGSPLSLGCTIKGKSSPNLYWYWQATGGTLQQLFYSITVGQVESVVQLNLSASRPKDDQFILSTEKLLLSHSGFYLCAWSLSRGHGSDYTFGSGTRLLVI.

Concerning this clone: Genes here carry mouse names. The read ends 4 residues early relative to the CDR3; the germline J gene fills the gap. The chain combines TRBV5 with TRBJ1-1, with no clear D. Per the germline V gene, CDR1 is LGHNA and CDR2 is YNLKQL (reference sequence). The CDR3 has 15 amino acids. The V end lost 0 bases, the J end lost 0 bases, and 8 bases lay between the germline ends. The CDR3 region is CASSQDEGTNTEVFF. The sequenced CDR3 bases are TGTGCCAGCAGCCAAGATGAGGGTACAAACACA.

In this sample, this clone turned up a few times. Gene names denote mouse genes. The read ends 4 residues early relative to the CDR3; the germline J gene fills the gap. V gene TRBV19 combines with J gene TRBJ2-3; 12 bases are a match to TRBD2. V lost 2 bases and J lost 1; bases outside the gene matches: 2. Germline assignment: CDR1 FNHDT and CDR2 SITEND (reference sequence). The CDR3 has 16 residues. The part of the CDR3 DNA that was read is TGTGCCAGCAGTATGGGACTGGGGGGAGGTGCAGAA. Translating it yields CASSMGLGGGAE. The entire CDR3 is CASSMGLGGGAETLYF.

This clone turned up a few times. Mouse germline and gene names are used. The read finishes 4 residues shy of the CDR3 end, and the germline J gene is used to complete it. This sequence joins TRBV1 and TRBJ1-1; D may be TRBD1 (5 bases). The germline CDR1 and CDR2 sequences are NSQYPW and LRSPGD (reference sequence). This CDR3 comprises 15 residues. Deletions cut 0 bases from V and 2 bases from J, with 10 bases between. This CDR3 reads CTCSAESRGNTEVFF. The part of the CDR3 DNA that was read is TGCACCTGCAGTGCAGAATCGAGGGGTAACACA.

The table lists this clone with a few counts. Gene names and germline match the mouse. Coverage ceases 4 residues before the CDR3 finishes, and the germline J gene fills in the end. The J gene is TRBJ1-2, the V gene TRBV1; D remains unclear. Germline V CDR1 and CDR2: NSQYPW, LRSPGD (reference sequence). This CDR3 contains 14 residues. Trimming took off 5 bases at V and 0 bases at J, with 10 bases between the two ends. The CDR3 protein is CTCSNRQANSDYTF. The covered CDR3 bases are TGCACCTGCAGTAATCGCCAGGCAAACTCC.

In its sample, this clone was seen a few times. A much more abundant neighbour one base away suggests this may be a read error. Gene names refer to mouse genes. The CDR3 end falls 4 residues outside the read, so it is completed with the germline J gene. The sample has other DNA sequences that encode this CDR3 too. This sequence joins TRBV13-1 and TRBJ2-5; D is unclear. The germline gives CDR1 NSHNY, CDR2 SYGAGN. This CDR3 spans 11 amino acids. The sequenced CDR3 bases are TGTGCCAGCAGTGACAGGGAC. Translated, it gives CASSDRD. The entire CDR3 is CASSDRDTQYF.

As regards this clone: Mouse names are used for the genes. The CDR3 end lies 4 residues beyond the end of the read and is filled in from the germline J gene. The V gene is TRBV19, the J gene TRBJ2-1; 8 positions agree with TRBD1. The CDR3 runs 15 residues. With 1 base clipped from V and 3 bases from J, the junction kept 3 bases outside the gene matches. CDR1 and CDR2 (germline): FNHDT, SITEND (reference sequence). The sequenced part of the CDR3 DNA is TGTGCCAGCAGTATACGGCAGGGGGCCTATGCT. This translates into CASSIRQGAYA. The full CDR3 sequence reads CASSIRQGAYAEQFF.

This clone was seen a few times. The genes and germline here are from mouse. The read is 3 residues too short to cover the CDR3 end, so that end is filled in from the germline J gene. V usage is TRBV5 and J usage is TRBJ1-6; D may be TRBD1 (6 bases). TRBJ1-6 belongs to the ORF category, with a function that is uncertain. Germline V gene sequence: CDR1 LGHNA, CDR2 YNLKQL (reference sequence). The CDR3 runs to 15 residues. Trimming shortened V by 4 bases and J by 0 bases, and 7 bases separated the two germline ends. CDR3 bases read: TGTGCCAGCAGCCCAGGGGATTCCTATAATTCGCCC. It yields the protein CASSPGDSYNSP. The full CDR3 is CASSPGDSYNSPLYF.

A note on this clone: The genes are named according to mouse. Read sequence stops 4 residues before the CDR3 end, and the germline J gene provides the missing end. The chain employs TRBV13-2 and TRBJ2-1; 14 nucleotides align to TRBD2. CDR1 NNHNN and CDR2 SYGAGS come from the germline V gene (reference sequence). The CDR3 is made up of 18 amino acids. The V and J ends lost 5 bases and 0 bases, in that order; junction bases with no gene match: 7. CDR3 DNA (partial): TGTGCCAGCGGCACCCGGGGACTGGGGGGGCTTAACTATGCT. This translates into CASGTRGLGGLNYA. The CDR3 as a whole reads CASGTRGLGGLNYAEQFF.

This clone was seen a few times. Mouse gene names apply. The CDR3 goes on 4 residues after the read ends, and that part is filled in from the germline J gene. The chain carries TRBV14 and TRBJ2-5; TRBD2 might be the D (7 bases). V was cut by 1 base and J by 3 bases, with 12 bases left in between. CDR3 length: 15 residues. Germline V gene lookup returns CDR1 SGHDT and CDR2 FRDEAV. CDR3 region: CASSFNWGQQDTQYF. The sequenced CDR3 bases are TGTGCCAGCAGTTTCAACTGGGGACAACAAGAC. Filled out from reference TRBV14 and TRBJ2-5, the complete variable domain reads EAGVTQSPRYAVLQEGQAVSFWCDPISGHDTLYWYQQPRDQGPQLLVYFRDEAVIDNSQLPSDRFSAVRPKGTNSTLKIQSAKQGDTATYLCASSFNWGQQDTQYFGPGTRLLVL.

A note on this clone: Gene names denote mouse genes. Read data end 4 residues before the CDR3 end; the end is taken from the germline J gene. This chain links TRBV29 with TRBJ1-2; D unclear. This CDR3 is built from 13 residues. V lost 6 bases to trimming and J lost 0 bases, with 8 bases between them. Germline CDR1 and CDR2: MSHET and SYDVDS. This CDR3 reads CASSLSANSDYTF. The part of the CDR3 DNA that was read is TGTGCTAGCAGCCTCTCTGCAAACTCC.

This clone was recorded a few times. Each gene name is a mouse one. The read ends 4 residues shy of where the CDR3 ends; the end is completed using the germline J gene. Other DNA sequences in this sample translate to the same CDR3. The J gene is TRBJ1-2, the V gene TRBV1; perhaps TRBD1 as D (5 bases). The CDR3 extends over 14 amino acids. Trimming took off 3 bases at V and 0 bases at J, with 8 bases between the two ends. Germline V lookup: CDR1 NSQYPW, CDR2 LRSPGD (reference sequence). The covered CDR3 bases are TGCACCTGCAGTGCGCAGGGTTCAAACTCC. Translation gives CTCSAQGSNS. Given in full, the CDR3 is CTCSAQGSNSDYTF.

Details on this clone: The gene symbols are mouse symbols. The read terminates 4 residues ahead of where the CDR3 ends, so the germline J gene completes it. The V call is TRBV17, the J call TRBJ2-2; 11 bases fit TRBD1. The CDR3 extends over 16 amino acids. The V gene end was trimmed by 6 bases and the J gene end by 3 bases; junction bases not matched to a gene: 6. CDR1 is MNHDT, CDR2 YYDKIL, per germline. CDR3 DNA, as far as it was read: TGTGCTAGCAGGCCGGACAGGGGGCAAGACACCGGG. This encodes CASRPDRGQDTG. The entire CDR3 sequence reads CASRPDRGQDTGQLYF.

This clone was counted a few times. Germline and genes here are mouse. The CDR3 is cut off 4 residues early in the read; its end comes from the germline J gene. The rearrangement uses TRBV13-3 and TRBJ2-5; 8 bases match TRBD1. The CDR3 length is 14 residues. The germline CDR1 and CDR2 sequences are NNHDY and SYVADS. CDR3 bases read: TGTGCCAGCAGTGCCAGGACAGGGAAAGAC. It translates to CASSARTGKD. The CDR3 in full is CASSARTGKDTQYF.

About this clone: Gene names are the mouse ones. CDR3 in amino acids: CASSTGGNTEVFF. Incomplete CDR3 DNA: TGTGCCAGCAGTACAGGGGGAAACACA. This sequence joins TRBV13-1 and TRBJ1-1; 8 bases align to TRBD1. The CDR3 end falls 4 residues outside the read, so it is completed with the germline J gene. The CDR3 extends over 13 amino acids. The germline gives CDR1 NSHNY, CDR2 SYGAGN. The V segment lost 4 bases and the J segment 1 base; nucleotides outside the gene matches: 0.

This clone was seen only a few times. Gene names refer to mouse genes. Sequencing ends 4 residues short of the CDR3 end; the germline J gene provides the rest. The same CDR3 is also encoded by other DNA sequences in this sample. The chain is built from TRBV5 and TRBJ2-2, with 9 bases aligning to TRBD2. V shed 0 bases, J shed 5 bases, and the junction held 1 base outside the gene matches. The CDR3 consists of 15 residues. Germline-derived CDR1 and CDR2 are LGHNA and YNLKQL (reference sequence). CDR3 bases read: TGTGCCAGCAGCCAAGACTGGGGGGGGACCGGG. Its translation is CASSQDWGGTG. The complete CDR3 sequence is CASSQDWGGTGQLYF.

This clone has a handful of counts. Gene names are mouse gene names. The read ends 4 residues shy of where the CDR3 ends; the end is completed using the germline J gene. The genes are TRBV31 and TRBJ2-3; D not resolved. There are 14 residues in the CDR3. Trimming shortened V by 1 base and J by 0 bases, and 8 bases separated the two germline ends. Per the germline V gene, CDR1 is GKSSPN and CDR2 is SITVG. The covered CDR3 bases are TGTGCCTGGAGTCAGGCAACTAGTGCAGAA. Translated: CAWSQATSAE. In full, the CDR3 reads CAWSQATSAETLYF. Full variable domain (rest looked up from reference TRBV31 and TRBJ2-3): AQTIHQWPVAEIKAVGSPLSLGCTIKGKSSPNLYWYWQATGGTLQQLFYSITVGQVESVVQLNLSASRPKDDQFILSTEKLLLSHSGFYLCAWSQATSAETLYFGSGTRLTVL.

This clone has a handful of counts. Gene names refer to mouse genes. The read halts 3 residues ahead of the CDR3 end, with the missing end drawn from the germline J gene. The V call is TRBV13-1, the J call TRBJ1-6; maybe TRBD1 (6 bases). TRBJ1-6 is an ORF for which the function is uncertain. Per the germline V gene, CDR1 is NSHNY and CDR2 is SYGAGN. This CDR3 is built from 17 residues. With 0 bases removed from V and 2 bases from J, the gap between germline ends came to 12 bases. CDR3 protein: CASSDARAGAYNSPLYF. Incomplete CDR3 DNA: TGTGCCAGCAGTGATGCGAGGGCAGGGGCCTATAATTCGCCC.

This clone was counted only a few times. Mouse germline and gene names are used. The read terminates 4 residues before the CDR3 end, so the remaining end is supplied by the germline J gene. The sample holds other DNA sequences that translate to the same CDR3. The V call is TRBV13-1, the J call TRBJ2-1; the match to TRBD2 covers 11 bases. Germline V CDR1 and CDR2: NSHNY, SYGAGN. The CDR3 has 15 amino acids. The V and J ends lost 2 bases and 2 bases, in that order; junction bases with no gene match: 0. The sequenced CDR3 bases are TGTGCCAGCAGTGAACTGGGGGGGCACTATGCT. Translated: CASSELGGHYA. The complete CDR3 protein is CASSELGGHYAEQFF.

A few counts support this clone. The gene names here belong to mouse. The read terminates 4 residues ahead of where the CDR3 ends, so the germline J gene completes it. Other DNA sequences from this sample encode an identical CDR3 as well. The rearrangement joins TRBV13-1 to TRBJ2-7, with TRBD2 matching over 12 bases. This CDR3 comprises 13 residues. Germline CDR1 reads NSHNY; CDR2 reads SYGAGN. Unmatched junction bases numbered 1, after V lost 7 bases and J lost 2 bases. The CDR3 bases that were read are TGTGCCAGCGGGACTGGGGGGACCTAT. Translation: CASGTGGTY. The full-length CDR3 reads as CASGTGGTYEQYF.